The 28 T cell receptor beta chains reported below all come from one sample, sequenced in a study of cytomegalovirus exposure and HLA in healthy donors. PCR involved 60 Vbeta and 13 Jbeta primers. Here immunoSEQ multiplex PCR was the method, and the copy in TCRdb shows in-frame clones only, minus some. There are around 100,000 clones in the sample; approximately 68% occur only once, and 4.5% to 5% lies in the top ten. Sequenced material: PBMCs. Source of these receptors: a woman between 18 and 29 years old in good health and CMV-seropositive.

V usage is TRBV18 and J usage is TRBJ2-7; 7 bases align to TRBD1. CDR3 length: 15 residues. Germline V gives CDR1 KGHSH, CDR2 LQKENI. The ends lost 3 bases at V and 1 base at J; junction bases unmatched: 6. The CDR3: CASSPLRQGSYEQYF. CDR3 DNA sequence: TGTGCCAGCTCACCGCTCAGACAGGGTTCCTACGAGCAGTACTTC.

The chain combines TRBV27 with TRBJ2-1; 8 bases align to TRBD2. V was clipped by 3 bases and J by 4 bases; unmatched bases: 8. The germline gives CDR1 MNHEY, CDR2 SMNVEV (reference sequence). The CDR3 totals 16 residues. As DNA, the CDR3 is TGTGCCAGCAGTTTGGCAAGCGGGAGAGGTTACAATGAGCAGTTCTTC. As protein: CASSLASGRGYNEQFF.

The chain carries TRBV29-1 and TRBJ2-2, with 12 bases matching TRBD2. The junction had 1 base not matched to a gene; V was cut back by 5 bases and J by 3 bases. This CDR3 comprises 14 residues. CDR1 is SQVTM, CDR2 ANQGSEA, per germline. CDR3 region: CSVRTSGDTGELFF. DNA for the CDR3: TGCAGCGTTCGGACTAGCGGGGACACCGGGGAGCTGTTTTTT.

This clone turned up a few times. The rearrangement links TRBV6-1 to TRBJ2-7, with D possibly being TRBD1 (6 bases). The CDR3 covers 11 residues. V was cut by 8 bases and J by 2 bases, with 7 bases left in between. Germline V CDR1 and CDR2: MNHNS, SASEGT. The CDR3 DNA reads TGTGCCAGCCGGACAGCCTACGAGCAGTACTTC. Amino acids: CASRTAYEQYF.

Only a few counts were recorded for this clone. CDR3 protein: CASSSPGTGSIGELFF. For the CDR3, the DNA is TGTGCCAGCAGTTCGCCCGGGACAGGGAGCATCGGGGAGCTGTTTTTT. The rearrangement links TRBV28 to TRBJ2-2; 9 positions agree with TRBD1. This CDR3 region has 16 residues. Germline trimming cut 4 bases from V and 7 bases from J; bases unmatched to any gene: 10. CDR1 is MDHEN and CDR2 is SYDVKM in the germline V gene.

V gene TRBV5-1 combines with J gene TRBJ1-1, with 7 bases identical to TRBD1. V was pared by 4 bases and J by 3 bases, with 9 bases of the junction left unmatched. The CDR3 has 15 amino acids. Germline CDR1 reads SGHRS; CDR2 reads YFSETQ. The CDR3 spells CASSQQGIVDTEAFF. In nucleotides, the CDR3 is TGCGCCAGCAGCCAACAGGGGATTGTCGACACTGAAGCTTTCTTT.

This clone was recorded once. V is TRBV29-1 and J is TRBJ2-7, with D possibly matching TRBD2 (6 bases). Looked up from germline, CDR1 is SQVTM and CDR2 is ANQGSEA. The ends were cut back, 4 bases at V and 4 bases at J, with 11 bases in the middle. The CDR3 is 12 amino acids. The CDR3, as DNA: TGCAGCGTTGCGGGAGAGATATACGAGCAGTACTTC. It specifies CSVAGEIYEQYF.

The rearrangement uses TRBV5-1 and TRBJ2-2, with D unclear. There are 13 residues in the CDR3. V lost 5 bases, J lost 5 bases, and 10 bases lay in between. Germline V gene data show CDR1 as SGHRS and CDR2 as YFSETQ. The CDR3 sequence is CASRLTYTGELFF. The CDR3, as DNA: TGCGCCAGCAGACTTACCTATACCGGGGAGCTGTTTTTT.

The chain couples TRBV6-5 to TRBJ2-7; 10 bases agree with TRBD2. Germline lookup yields CDR1 MNHEY and CDR2 SVGAGI. The CDR3 is 15 residues long. After removal of 6 bases from V and 4 bases from J, the junction contained 9 bases not matched to a gene. The CDR3 spells CASSRDASGSYEQYF. CDR3 nucleotides: TGTGCCAGCAGCCGAGATGCTAGCGGGAGTTACGAGCAGTACTTC.

This chain links TRBV11-2 with TRBJ1-4; 9 bases fit TRBD1. V lost 5 bases to trimming and J lost 8 bases; unmatched junction nucleotides: 9. The CDR3 extends over 15 amino acids. Per germline, CDR1 SGHAT and CDR2 FQNNGV. As DNA, the CDR3 is TGTGCCAGCAGCACGCCGGGACAGGGTGCCGAAAAACTGTTTTTT. Its translation: CASSTPGQGAEKLFF.

This clone has more than one count but fewer than ten. The J gene is TRBJ2-2, the V gene TRBV6-5, with D unresolved. CDR3 length equals 15 residues. V lost 0 bases to trimming and J lost 3 bases, with 8 bases between them. CDR1 is MNHEY and CDR2 is SVGAGI in the germline V gene. Here the CDR3 reads CASSYSTSDTGELFF. The CDR3 DNA reads TGTGCCAGCAGTTACTCGACATCCGACACCGGGGAGCTGTTTTTT.

The rearrangement links TRBV28 to TRBJ1-6; weak D call: TRBD1 (5 bases). This CDR3 contains 16 residues. Germline loops: CDR1 MDHEN, CDR2 SYDVKM. Trimming pared 6 bases from V and 9 bases from J, leaving 21 bases between. DNA of the CDR3: TGTGCCAGCAGGATGAAATGGGGCCGTGGAACTTCACCCCTCCACTTT. Translating it yields CASRMKWGRGTSPLHF.

The CDR3 DNA sequence: TGTGCCAGCAGTCCCCGGTTCTCCGCGGATGAGCAGTTCTTC. Translating it yields CASSPRFSADEQFF. The chain couples TRBV28 to TRBJ2-1, with D unclear. CDR1 and CDR2 (germline): MDHEN, SYDVKM. V was shortened by 5 bases and J by 8 bases, with 16 bases between the two germline ends. The CDR3 extends over 14 amino acids.

This clone is a singleton in its sample. CDR3 region: CASRSPGTRGYEQYF. CDR3 DNA: TGTGCCAGCAGATCACCCGGGACTAGAGGATACGAGCAGTACTTC. The V call is TRBV11-2, the J call TRBJ2-7; 8 nucleotides align to TRBD2. Germline V CDR1 and CDR2: SGHAT, FQNNGV. V lost 6 bases, J lost 4 bases, and 11 bases stayed unmatched. The CDR3 is made up of 15 amino acids. The whole variable domain, filled in from reference TRBV11-2 and TRBJ2-7, reads EAGVAQSPRYKIIEKRQSVAFWCNPISGHATLYWYQQILGQGPKLLIQFQNNGVVDDSQLPKDRFSAERLKGVDSTLKIQPAKLEDSAVYLCASRSPGTRGYEQYFGPGTRLTVT.

The chain is built from TRBV7-3 and TRBJ2-6; D unresolved. From germline, CDR1 is SGHTA and CDR2 FQGTGA. The CDR3 has 13 amino acids. V was shortened by 6 bases and J by 0 bases, with 3 bases between the two germline ends. Written as DNA, the CDR3 is TGTGCCAGCAGTCGCTCTGGGGCCAACGTCCTGACTTTC. Protein sequence: CASSRSGANVLTF. Full variable domain (outside the CDR3, taken from reference TRBV7-3 and TRBJ2-6): GAGVSQTPSNKVTEKGKYVELRCDPISGHTALYWYRQSLGQGPEFLIYFQGTGAADDSGLPNDRFFAVRPEGSVSTLKIQRTERGDSAVYLCASSRSGANVLTFGAGSRLTVL.

The V gene is TRBV6-4, the J gene TRBJ2-2; TRBD1 might be the D (6 bases). Trimming pared 4 bases from V and 3 bases from J, leaving 9 bases between. This CDR3 spans 14 amino acids. Per germline, CDR1 MRHNA and CDR2 SNTAGT. The CDR3: CASSGQADTGELFF. DNA of the CDR3: TGTGCCAGCAGTGGACAGGCCGACACCGGGGAGCTGTTTTTT.

V is TRBV7-8 and J is TRBJ2-7, with D maybe TRBD1 (8 bases). V lost 5 bases and J lost 2, with 22 bases in between. The CDR3 runs to 17 residues. The V gene's germline CDR1 is SGHVS and CDR2 FQNEAQ. CDR3 amino acids: CASSPDRGGRLTYEQYF. The CDR3 DNA reads TGTGCCAGCAGCCCCGACAGGGGAGGGCGGCTAACCTACGAGCAGTACTTC. Filled out from reference TRBV7-8 and TRBJ2-7, the complete variable domain reads GAGVSQSPRYKVAKRGQDVALRCDPISGHVSLFWYQQALGQGPEFLTYFQNEAQLDKSGLPSDRFFAERPEGSVSTLKIQRTQQEDSAVYLCASSPDRGGRLTYEQYFGPGTRLTVT.

V usage is TRBV5-1 and J usage is TRBJ2-7, with D possibly matching TRBD2 (5 bases). Germline assignment: CDR1 SGHRS and CDR2 YFSETQ. The CDR3 is made up of 15 amino acids. V lost 0 bases and J 2 bases, leaving 12 bases between the germline ends. CDR3 in amino acids: CASSLARDGPYEQYF. The DNA of the CDR3 is TGCGCCAGCAGCTTGGCCCGGGATGGCCCCTACGAGCAGTACTTC.

The rearrangement links TRBV7-3 to TRBJ1-1, with TRBD1 matching over 8 bases. Per germline, CDR1 SGHTA and CDR2 FQGTGA. This CDR3 comprises 16 residues. V lost 1 base to trimming and J lost 4 bases; unmatched junction nucleotides: 8. The CDR3: CASSLRGGGTGTEAFF. The DNA of the CDR3 is TGTGCCAGCAGCTTAAGAGGGGGGGGGACAGGCACTGAAGCTTTCTTT.

The chain uses TRBV21-1 and TRBJ2-5; the D call of TRBD1 is as the table states it, not checked on the DNA. TRBV21-1 is marked as a pseudogene. This CDR3 is 14 amino acids long. CDR3 nucleotides: TGTGCCAGCAGCAATGGACAGAGTCAAGAGACCCAGTACTTC. As protein: CASSNGQSQETQYF.

This sequence joins TRBV7-3 and TRBJ1-1, with TRBD1 as a possible D gene (6 bases). Per the germline V gene, CDR1 is SGHTA and CDR2 is FQGTGA. This CDR3 comprises 14 residues. Trimming cost V 6 bases and J 1 base, with 12 bases left between them. This CDR3 is CASSSGVRNTEAFF. DNA of the CDR3: TGTGCCAGCAGTTCAGGGGTAAGGAACACTGAAGCTTTCTTT.

This clone was counted a few times. J is TRBJ2-7 and V is TRBV2; the match to TRBD1 covers 8 bases. The CDR3 is 15 amino acids. The germline gives CDR1 SNHLY, CDR2 FYNNEI. Unmatched junction bases numbered 13, after V lost 7 bases and J lost 5 bases. CDR3: CASTPPRTGTNEQYF. CDR3 sequence (DNA): TGTGCCAGCACCCCACCCAGGACAGGGACCAACGAGCAGTACTTC.

This sequence joins TRBV6-5 and TRBJ2-7, with D unclear. Germline V gene data show CDR1 as MNHEY and CDR2 as SVGAGI. CDR3 length: 13 amino acids. Between the trimmed V and J ends, which lost 2 bases and 3 bases, there was a span of 8 bases. CDR3 amino acids: CASSYPPIYEQYF. The CDR3 region has the DNA TGTGCCAGCAGTTACCCCCCCATCTACGAGCAGTACTTC.

J is TRBJ2-7 and V is TRBV7-9; 9 bases match TRBD2. From germline, CDR1 is SEHNR and CDR2 FQNEAQ (reference sequence). The CDR3 totals 17 residues. Trimming removed 7 bases from V and 1 base from J; junction bases left unmatched: 14. Here the CDR3 reads CASTKSLGREGSYEQYF. CDR3 DNA sequence: TGTGCCAGCACCAAATCCCTAGGGCGGGAGGGTTCCTACGAGCAGTACTTC.

The J gene is TRBJ1-5, the V gene TRBV6-1, with D perhaps TRBD1 (6 bases). V lost 2 bases and J lost 5, with 10 bases in between. Germline lookup yields CDR1 MNHNS and CDR2 SASEGT. The CDR3 length is 14 residues. As DNA, the CDR3 is TGTGCCAGCAGTGAATACAGGGCTGATCAGCCCCAGCATTTT. It encodes CASSEYRADQPQHF.

The J gene is TRBJ2-7, the V gene TRBV4-3; 14 bases agree with TRBD2. Germline V lookup: CDR1 LGHNA, CDR2 YSLEER. The CDR3 totals 16 residues. V shed 0 bases, J shed 7 bases, and the junction held 5 bases outside the gene matches. In DNA, the CDR3 is TGCGCCAGCAGCCAAGAGCCGGGACTAGCGGGAGAGGAGCAGTACTTC. Translated: CASSQEPGLAGEEQYF.

The J gene is TRBJ2-7, the V gene TRBV6-1; TRBD1 matches 8 bases. The CDR3 length is 17 residues. J lost 2 bases, V lost 4 bases, and 13 bases had no gene match. Per the germline V gene, CDR1 is MNHNS and CDR2 is SASEGT. CDR3 residues: CASSGSDVTGVTYEQYF. For the CDR3, the DNA is TGTGCCAGCAGTGGATCAGATGTGACAGGGGTTACCTACGAGCAGTACTTC.

The chain combines TRBV2 with TRBJ1-2, with D perhaps matching TRBD1 (5 bases). Trimming removed 3 bases from V and 8 bases from J, with 13 bases in between. Germline lookup yields CDR1 SNHLY and CDR2 FYNNEI. The CDR3 extends over 13 amino acids. CDR3 loop: CASSDDSLKGYTF. CDR3 DNA: TGTGCCAGCAGTGATGACAGCCTTAAAGGCTACACCTTC.